This T cell receptor beta chain came from a study of cytomegalovirus exposure and HLA in healthy donors. Study background: 81% of around 400 genotyped donors fell in the Caucasian-associated ancestry cluster.

In the PCR, 60 Vbeta and 13 Jbeta primers were used. The method was immunoSEQ multiplex PCR; TCRdb's version includes in-frame clones alone and lacks a portion of them. This repertoire shows about 130,000 clones, roughly 71% found once; its top ten account for roughly 6%. This CDR3 comprises 17 residues. Germline V gene data show CDR1 as SGHVS and CDR2 as FQNEAQ. Trimming stripped 5 bases from V and 3 bases from J, with 22 bases between. This receptor was taken from a woman in her fifties or sixties in good health and CMV-seropositive. Specimen: PBMCs. The rearrangement joins TRBV7-8 to TRBJ2-5; D is perhaps TRBD2 (5 bases). The CDR3 coding sequence is TGTGCCAGCAGCCCCCGGAGGAGAGGCGAGGGAAAAGAGACCCAGTACTTC. As protein: CASSPRRRGEGKETQYF.